This TCR beta chain came from a study of control samples from healthy donors and cancer patients. Only in-frame clones appear in the TCRdb table, and some are missing; sequencing was by immunoSEQ multiplex PCR. The sample lists 180,000 or so clones; over 85% were seen once. This clone was counted once. Germline loops: CDR1 MNHEY, CDR2 SVGEGT. The CDR3 contains 19 residues. Trimming removed 4 bases at V and 6 bases at J, with 28 bases between. This sequence was found in a woman in her fifties or sixties in good health. The chain employs TRBV6-2 or TRBV6-3 and TRBJ2-1, with D maybe TRBD2 (6 bases). The sequenced sample was blood. The CDR3 sequence: CASSLTRASSDSRTNEQFF. DNA of the CDR3: TGTGCCAGCAGTTTAACCCGGGCCTCTAGCGACTCCCGCACCAATGAGCAGTTCTTC.